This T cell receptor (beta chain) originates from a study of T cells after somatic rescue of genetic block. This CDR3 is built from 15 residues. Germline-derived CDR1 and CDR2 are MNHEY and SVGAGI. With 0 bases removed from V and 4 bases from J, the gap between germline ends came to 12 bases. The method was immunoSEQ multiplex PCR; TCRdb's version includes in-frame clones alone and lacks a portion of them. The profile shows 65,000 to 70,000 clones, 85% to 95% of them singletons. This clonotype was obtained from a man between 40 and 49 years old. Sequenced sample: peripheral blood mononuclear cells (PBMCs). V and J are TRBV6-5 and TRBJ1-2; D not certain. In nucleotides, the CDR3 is TGTGCCAGCAGTTACTCGAGTCTCGGCTCCTATGGCTACACCTTC. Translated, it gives CASSYSSLGSYGYTF.